One and the same sample provided the 19 T cell receptor beta chains below, sequenced in a study of blood T cell repertoires in COVID-19. Sequencing used immunoSEQ multiplex PCR; TCRdb keeps in-frame clones, though not all of them. Among roughly 74,000 clones, approximately 85% were seen once, and the ten largest hold about 35%. What was sequenced was peripheral blood. The receptors shown here come from a man between 65 and 85 years old with acute or convalescent COVID-19.

The J gene is TRBJ2-7, the V gene TRBV9; 8 bases map to TRBD2. The V gene end was trimmed by 2 bases and the J gene end by 4 bases; junction bases not matched to a gene: 2. Germline CDR1 is SGDLS and CDR2 is YYNGEE. The CDR3 totals 13 residues. The CDR3 reads CASSVSGAYEQYF. The CDR3 coding sequence is TGTGCCAGCAGCGTTAGCGGGGCTTACGAGCAGTACTTC. The full variable domain, its missing parts supplied by reference TRBV9 and TRBJ2-7, is DSGVTQTPKHLITATGQRVTLRCSPRSGDLSVYWYQQSLDQGLQFLIQYYNGEERAKGNILERFSAQQFPDLHSELNLSSLELGDSALYFCASSVSGAYEQYFGPGTRLTVT.

The V gene is TRBV28, the J gene TRBJ1-1; D is perhaps TRBD1 (5 bases). Trimming took off 5 bases at V and 0 bases at J, with 16 bases between the two ends. This CDR3 is 16 amino acids long. CDR1 MDHEN and CDR2 SYDVKM come from the germline V gene. The CDR3 reads CASSPRQTFLNTEAFF. CDR3 sequence (DNA): TGTGCCAGCAGTCCCCGACAGACTTTCTTGAACACTGAAGCTTTCTTT.

The chain links TRBV2 to TRBJ1-2, with D perhaps matching TRBD1 (5 bases). Trimming took 5 bases from V and 7 from J, leaving 26 bases between them. Germline V lookup: CDR1 SNHLY, CDR2 FYNNEI. This CDR3 has 17 amino acids. The CDR3 DNA is TGTGCCAGCAGTCCCAGTGGGGCCGCGGGATCCACCGGTGGCTACACCTTC. Protein sequence: CASSPSGAAGSTGGYTF.

This chain joins TRBV3-1 (or the pseudogene TRBV3-2) and TRBJ1-3; D may be TRBD1 (5 bases). Trimming shortened V by 0 bases and J by 0 bases, and 6 bases separated the two germline ends. The CDR3 has 15 amino acids. In germline, CDR1 is LGHDT, CDR2 YNNKEL (reference sequence). CDR3 in amino acids: CASSQDQGSGNTIYF. CDR3 in DNA: TGTGCCAGCAGCCAAGACCAGGGCTCTGGAAACACCATATATTTT.

The V call is TRBV12-5, the J call TRBJ2-5; 10 bases agree with TRBD1. Germline V lookup: CDR1 LGHNT, CDR2 FRNRAP. The CDR3 covers 15 residues. The V segment lost 6 bases and the J segment 1 base; nucleotides outside the gene matches: 5. CDR3 DNA sequence: TGTGCTAGTGGCCCGACAGGGGGCCCCCAAGAGACCCAGTACTTC. Translated, it gives CASGPTGGPQETQYF.

J is TRBJ1-5 and V is TRBV3-1 (or the pseudogene TRBV3-2); 8 nucleotides line up with TRBD1. V was clipped by 3 bases and J by 7 bases; unmatched bases: 2. The CDR3 has 13 residues. Looked up from germline, CDR1 is LGHDT and CDR2 is YNNKEL (reference sequence). The chain's CDR3 is CASSQDRVQPQHF. CDR3 coding DNA: TGTGCCAGCAGCCAGGACAGGGTCCAGCCCCAGCATTTT.

The gene calls are TRBV18 and TRBJ1-2; D uncertain. Deletions cut 2 bases from V and 3 bases from J, with 16 bases between. From germline, CDR1 is KGHSH and CDR2 LQKENI. The CDR3 contains 16 residues. The CDR3: CASSPFVRAPDYGYTF. For the CDR3, the DNA is TGTGCCAGCTCACCATTTGTGAGGGCGCCGGACTATGGCTACACCTTC.

This clone occurred a few times. The chain joins TRBV3-1 (or the pseudogene TRBV3-2) to TRBJ1-6; 7 bases are a match to TRBD1. The V and J ends lost 3 bases and 4 bases, in that order; junction bases with no gene match: 9. Germline assignment: CDR1 LGHDT and CDR2 YNNKEL (reference sequence). This CDR3 has 17 amino acids. The CDR3 DNA reads as TGTGCCAGCAGCCACGACGGGACAGCTCTTTATAATTCACCCCTCCACTTT. Translation: CASSHDGTALYNSPLHF.

The chain employs TRBV14 and TRBJ2-7; TRBD1 matches 9 bases. V lost 3 bases and J lost 6; bases outside the gene matches: 6. Germline CDR1 is SGHDN and CDR2 is FVKESK. The CDR3 has 14 residues. CDR3 residues: CASSQAGTGTEQYF. The DNA of the CDR3 is TGTGCCAGCAGCCAGGCCGGGACAGGGACCGAGCAGTACTTC. Combining the CDR3 with reference TRBV14 and TRBJ2-7 gives the whole variable domain EAGVTQFPSHSVIEKGQTVTLRCDPISGHDNLYWYRRVMGKEIKFLLHFVKESKQDESGMPNNRFLAERTGGTYSTLKVQPAELEDSGVYFCASSQAGTGTEQYFGPGTRLTVT.

The V and J genes are TRBV18 and TRBJ1-4; 8 positions agree with TRBD1. There are 16 residues in the CDR3. The V gene end was trimmed by 2 bases and the J gene end by 8 bases; junction bases not matched to a gene: 10. Germline lookup yields CDR1 KGHSH and CDR2 LQKENI. CDR3 in amino acids: CASSPFPTGAGEKLFF. CDR3 nucleotides: TGTGCCAGCTCACCATTCCCGACAGGGGCCGGGGAAAAACTGTTTTTT.

The chain recombines TRBV6-5 with TRBJ2-7; perhaps TRBD2 as D (6 bases). Germline loops: CDR1 MNHEY, CDR2 SVGAGI. Trimming stripped 6 bases from V and 0 bases from J, with 15 bases between. This CDR3 is built from 15 residues. The CDR3 DNA reads TGTGCCAGCAGGACTCTAGCGCGAAGCTCCTACGAGCAGTACTTC. It codes for CASRTLARSSYEQYF.

The J gene is TRBJ2-2, the V gene TRBV6-5, with 11 nucleotides matching TRBD2. In germline, CDR1 is MNHEY, CDR2 SVGAGI. The CDR3 consists of 14 residues. V shed 6 bases, J shed 8 bases, and the junction held 5 bases outside the gene matches. The CDR3 is CASRPTSGRGELFF. As DNA, the CDR3 is TGTGCCAGCAGGCCTACTAGCGGGAGAGGGGAGCTGTTTTTT.

The rearrangement uses TRBV19 and TRBJ2-1, with D possibly TRBD2 on 5 matching bases. V dropped 5 bases and J dropped 2 bases, with 16 bases sitting between them. This CDR3 region has 16 residues. Germline assignment: CDR1 LNHDA and CDR2 SQIVND (reference sequence). The chain's CDR3 is CASSARQRNAYNEQFF. In nucleotides, the CDR3 is TGTGCCAGTAGTGCCCGCCAGCGGAACGCCTACAATGAGCAGTTCTTC.

This chain connects TRBV2 to TRBJ2-7; 7 bases agree with TRBD2. The CDR3 runs 14 residues. Germline loops: CDR1 SNHLY, CDR2 FYNNEI. V lost 7 bases to trimming and J lost 5 bases; unmatched junction nucleotides: 11. The DNA of the CDR3 is TGTGCCAGCACAACGCGGGGGACGGGCCACGAGCAGTACTTC. As protein: CASTTRGTGHEQYF.

V is TRBV4-3 and J is TRBJ2-1; D possibly corresponds to TRBD1 (5 bases). Trimming pared 1 base from V and 9 bases from J, leaving 13 bases between. This CDR3 comprises 14 residues. The germline V gene has CDR1 LGHNA and CDR2 YSLEER. The DNA for the CDR3 is TGCGCCAGCAGCCAAGTTGCAGGGTCGGGTGAGCAGTTCTTC. Encoded protein: CASSQVAGSGEQFF.

The chain employs TRBV7-8 and TRBJ2-7; 11 bases line up with TRBD1. CDR1 and CDR2 (germline): SGHVS, FQNEAQ. The CDR3 is 16 residues long. V gave up 0 bases and J gave up 4 bases; unmatched junction bases: 5. CDR3 protein: CASSLAAGTGGYEQYF. In DNA form, the CDR3 reads TGTGCCAGCAGCTTAGCCGCCGGGACAGGGGGGTACGAGCAGTACTTC.

V usage is TRBV2 and J usage is TRBJ2-5, with 8 bases aligning to TRBD1. From germline, CDR1 is SNHLY and CDR2 FYNNEI. Trimming cost V 5 bases and J 3 bases; bases outside gene matches: 2. The CDR3 has 13 amino acids. Here the CDR3 DNA reads TGTGCCAGCAGTCTGGACAGGGAAGAGACCCAGTACTTC. Residues: CASSLDREETQYF.

The CDR3 loop reads CASSVEIAGDDTQYF. DNA of the CDR3: TGTGCCAGCAGCGTAGAAATAGCGGGAGATGATACGCAGTATTTT. V and J are TRBV9 and TRBJ2-3; 9 bases match TRBD2. CDR1 is SGDLS and CDR2 is YYNGEE in the germline V gene. Trimming removed 0 bases from V and 6 bases from J; junction bases left unmatched: 5. There are 15 residues in the CDR3.

This chain connects TRBV29-1 to TRBJ1-1, with D tentatively TRBD1 (6 bases). Trimming stripped 5 bases from V and 1 base from J, with 17 bases between. The CDR3 extends over 15 amino acids. Germline V gives CDR1 SQVTM, CDR2 ANQGSEA. The CDR3 region has the DNA TGCAGCGTTAGTAGGGGGGGAGGAACGAACACTGAAGCTTTCTTT. Its protein is CSVSRGGGTNTEAFF.